The present entry profiles one TCR beta chain with its context. Source study methods: Estimation of nucleated cell counts relied on the amplification of reference gene primers. Here immunoSEQ multiplex PCR was the method, and the copy in TCRdb shows in-frame clones only, minus some. V and J calls and clone size are as listed in that table; D and trimming were resolved from the DNA. The sample has about 200,000 clones, roughly 80% seen once. These data are taken from a study of blood T cell repertoires in COVID-19. Study background: There were acute and convalescent COVID-19 samples, and they came from the United States, Italy and Spain.

Looked up from germline, CDR1 is MDHEN and CDR2 is SYDVKM. The CDR3 totals 14 residues. The V segment lost 8 bases and the J segment 4 bases; nucleotides outside the gene matches: 8. The origin of this receptor is a woman aged 70-85 years with acute or convalescent COVID-19. The chain combines TRBV28 with TRBJ2-3; 8 nucleotides agree with TRBD2. The specimen was peripheral blood. CDR3 sequence (DNA): TGTGCCAGCGAGTCCGGGACTAGTGCAGATACGCAGTATTTT. Its translation: CASESGTSADTQYF. Variable domain in full (rest from reference TRBV28 and TRBJ2-3): DVKVTQSSRYLVKRTGEKVFLECVQDMDHENMFWYRQDPGLGLRLIYFSYDVKMKEKGDIPEGYSVSREKKERFSLILESASTNQTSMYLCASESGTSADTQYFGPGTRLTVL.